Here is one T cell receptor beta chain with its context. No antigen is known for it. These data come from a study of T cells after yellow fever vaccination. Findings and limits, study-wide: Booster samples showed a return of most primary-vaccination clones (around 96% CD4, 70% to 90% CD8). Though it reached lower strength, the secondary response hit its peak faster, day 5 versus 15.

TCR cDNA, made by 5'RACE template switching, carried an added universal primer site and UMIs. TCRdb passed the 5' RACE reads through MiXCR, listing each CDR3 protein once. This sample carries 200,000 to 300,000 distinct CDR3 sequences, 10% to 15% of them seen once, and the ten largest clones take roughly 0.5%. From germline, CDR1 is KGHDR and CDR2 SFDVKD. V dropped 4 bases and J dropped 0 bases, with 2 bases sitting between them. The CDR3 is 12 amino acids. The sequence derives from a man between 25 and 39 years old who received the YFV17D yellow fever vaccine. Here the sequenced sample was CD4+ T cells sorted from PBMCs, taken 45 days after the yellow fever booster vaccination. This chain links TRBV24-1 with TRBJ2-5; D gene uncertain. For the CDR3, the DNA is TGTGCCACCAGTGAGTACCAAGAGACCCAGTACTTC. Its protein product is CATSEYQETQYF.